This T cell receptor beta chain was recorded in a study of blood T cells in healthy people across ages. As for the study in general: Researchers report that template switching captured about one barcoded beta molecule per two T cells. Study-wide findings and caveats: The unsorted PBMCs prevented any conclusive comparison of naive versus antigen-experienced cells.

With 4 bases removed from V and 1 base from J, the gap between germline ends came to 9 bases. Germline V gene data show CDR1 as SQVTM and CDR2 as ANQGSEA. This CDR3 is built from 13 residues. There are many counts of this clonotype. Its antigen is still unknown. Primed by a sample-barcoded 5' primer and a J-beta primer mix, a second PCR proceeded for 7 to 11 cycles. TCRdb independently ran MiXCR on the 5' RACE reads; one entry per CDR3 protein. The repertoire holds roughly 1.5 million distinct CDR3 sequences, with around 40% as singletons. The study recruited healthy Caucasian donors from Russia who were aged about 6 to 100. Samples had at least 6 million PBMCs isolated from them.

The chain uses TRBV29-1 and TRBJ2-3; perhaps TRBD2 as D (6 bases). The source is a woman younger than 30 in good health. Material: blood. The DNA for the CDR3 is TGCAGCGTTGCGGCGGGGCGCACAGATACGCAGTATTTT. It yields the protein CSVAAGRTDTQYF.